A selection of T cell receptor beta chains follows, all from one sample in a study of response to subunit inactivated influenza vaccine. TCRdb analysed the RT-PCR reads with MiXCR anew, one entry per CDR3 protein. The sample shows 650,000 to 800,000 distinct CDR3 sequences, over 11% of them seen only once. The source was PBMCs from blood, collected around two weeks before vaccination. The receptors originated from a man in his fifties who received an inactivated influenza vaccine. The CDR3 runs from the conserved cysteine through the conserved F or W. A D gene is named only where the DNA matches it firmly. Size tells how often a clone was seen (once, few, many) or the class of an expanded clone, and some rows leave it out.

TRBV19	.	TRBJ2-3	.	CASRWASTDTQYF	TGTGCCAGTAGATGGGCTAGCACAGATACGCAGTATTTT
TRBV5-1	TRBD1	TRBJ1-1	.	CASSSGQGARGGNTEAFF	TGCGCCAGCAGCTCCGGACAGGGGGCCCGGGGAGGGAACACTGAAGCTTTCTTT
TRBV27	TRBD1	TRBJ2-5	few	CASTRTGGIETQYF	TGTGCCAGCACTCGGACAGGGGGAATAGAGACCCAGTACTTC
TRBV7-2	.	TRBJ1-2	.	CASSSTGSDGYGYTF	TGTGCCAGCAGCTCTACAGGGTCAGACGGCTATGGCTACACCTTC
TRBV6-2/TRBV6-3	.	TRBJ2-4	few	CASRGAENIQYF	TGTGCCAGCAGGGGAGCGGAAAACATTCAGTACTTC
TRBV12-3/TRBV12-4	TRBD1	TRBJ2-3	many	CASSLGDRGADTQYF	TGTGCCAGCAGCCTGGGGGACAGGGGAGCAGATACGCAGTATTTT
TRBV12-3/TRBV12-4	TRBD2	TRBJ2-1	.	CASSLFSRREGRRGEQFF	TGTGCCAGCAGTTTGTTCAGCAGGCGGGAGGGCCGACGGGGTGAGCAGTTCTTC
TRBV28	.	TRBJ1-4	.	CASSPSGGLKLFF	TGTGCCAGCAGTCCCTCTGGGGGATTAAAACTGTTTTTT
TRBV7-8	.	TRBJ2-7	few	CASSLGGRDYEQYF	TGTGCCAGCAGCTTAGGGGGCAGAGATTACGAGCAGTACTTC
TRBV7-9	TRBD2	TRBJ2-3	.	CASRPRWREGPDTQYF	TGTGCCAGCAGGCCCAGGTGGCGGGAGGGCCCCGATACGCAGTATTTT
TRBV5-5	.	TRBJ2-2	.	CASSLVFWTPTGELFF	TGTGCCAGCAGCTTAGTATTTTGGACACCGACCGGGGAGCTGTTTTTT
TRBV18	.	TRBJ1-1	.	CASSPPLRVNTEAFF	TGTGCCAGCTCACCACCACTCAGGGTAAACACTGAAGCTTTCTTT
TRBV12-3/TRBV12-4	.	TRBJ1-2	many	CASSLGDGYTF	TGTGCCAGCAGTTTGGGGGATGGCTACACCTTC
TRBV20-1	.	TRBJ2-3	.	CSARTPQVPDTQYF	TGCAGTGCAAGGACTCCTCAGGTCCCAGATACGCAGTATTTT
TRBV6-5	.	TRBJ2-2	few	CASSWTAGSGGELFF	TGTGCCAGCAGTTGGACAGCGGGATCGGGCGGGGAGCTGTTTTTT
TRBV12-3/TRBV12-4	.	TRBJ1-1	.	CASSLRGQAEAFF	TGTGCCAGCAGTTTACGGGGGCAGGCTGAAGCTTTCTTT
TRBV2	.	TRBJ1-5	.	CASSGESGRTNQPQHF	TGTGCCAGCAGTGGAGAAAGCGGCAGGACGAATCAGCCCCAGCATTTT
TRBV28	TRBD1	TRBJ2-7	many	CASREPGQGDYEQYF	TGTGCCAGCAGGGAGCCGGGACAGGGGGACTACGAGCAGTACTTC
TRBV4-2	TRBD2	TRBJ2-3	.	CASSQQGLAAMDTQYF	TGTGCCAGCAGCCAACAGGGACTAGCGGCCATGGATACGCAGTATTTT
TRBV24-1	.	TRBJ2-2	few	CATSDSHKKRSGELFF	TGTGCCACCAGTGATTCCCACAAAAAGAGGTCCGGGGAGCTGTTTTTT
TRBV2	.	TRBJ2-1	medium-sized	CASSWTSSSYNEQFF	TGTGCCAGCAGTTGGACCAGCTCCTCCTACAATGAGCAGTTCTTC
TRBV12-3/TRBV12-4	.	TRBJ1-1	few	CATSSGGGATEAFF	TGTGCCACCTCCTCGGGGGGGGGTGCCACTGAAGCTTTCTTT
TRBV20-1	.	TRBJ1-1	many	CSARKPEGLNTEAFF	TGCAGTGCTAGAAAACCCGAGGGGTTGAACACTGAAGCTTTCTTT
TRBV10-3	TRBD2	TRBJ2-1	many	CAISLGGGAVGNEQFF	TGTGCCATCAGTCTGGGCGGGGGGGCCGTTGGCAATGAGCAGTTCTTC
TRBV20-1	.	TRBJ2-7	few	CSASPHRDEQYF	TGCAGTGCTAGCCCCCATAGGGACGAGCAGTACTTC
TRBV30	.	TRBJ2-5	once	CAWSVQAQETQYF	TGTGCCTGGAGTGTACAGGCACAAGAGACCCAGTACTTC
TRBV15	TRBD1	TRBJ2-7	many	CATSSTGRGRIVYEQYF	TGTGCCACCAGCAGCACGGGCAGGGGGCGAATAGTTTACGAGCAGTACTTC
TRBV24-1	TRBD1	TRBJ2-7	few	CATSQTGPGEQYF	TGTGCCACCAGTCAGACAGGGCCTGGCGAGCAGTACTTC
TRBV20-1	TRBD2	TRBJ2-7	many	CSAGGSSYEQYF	TGCAGTGCTGGCGGGAGCTCCTACGAGCAGTACTTC
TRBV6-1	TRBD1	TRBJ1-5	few	CASSEGTGLNQPQHF	TGTGCCAGCAGTGAAGGGACAGGGCTCAATCAGCCCCAGCATTTT
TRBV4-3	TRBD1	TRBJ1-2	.	CASSLTYKGGAHGYTF	TGCGCCAGCAGCCTCACCTACAAAGGGGGCGCGCATGGCTACACCTTC
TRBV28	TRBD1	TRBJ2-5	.	CASSKDRDRETQYF	TGTGCCAGCAGCAAGGACCGGGACAGAGAGACCCAGTACTTC
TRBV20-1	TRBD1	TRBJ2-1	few	CSAKQGAAYNEQFF	TGCAGTGCTAAACAGGGGGCTGCTTACAATGAGCAGTTCTTC
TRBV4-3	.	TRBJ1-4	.	CASSLGHGLSNEKLFF	TGCGCCAGCAGCCTCGGACATGGCCTATCGAATGAAAAACTGTTTTTT
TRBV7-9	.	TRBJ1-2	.	CASSLLPFGNGYTF	.
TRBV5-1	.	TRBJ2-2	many	CASALLAIGELFF	TGCGCCAGCGCTCTCCTAGCAATCGGGGAGCTGTTTTTT
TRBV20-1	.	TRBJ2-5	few	CSAREARTQYF	TGCAGTGCACGGGAAGCGAGGACCCAGTACTTC
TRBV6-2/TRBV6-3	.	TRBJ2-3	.	CASSLLTMSTDTQYF	TGTGCCAGCAGCCTACTTACTATGAGCACAGATACGCAGTATTTT
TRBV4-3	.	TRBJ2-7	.	CASSQDIDSLEQYF	TGCGCCAGCAGCCAAGATATTGATTCCCTCGAGCAGTACTTC
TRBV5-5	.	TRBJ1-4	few	CASSVQGNGEKLFF	TGTGCCAGCAGCGTACAGGGCAATGGGGAAAAACTGTTTTTT
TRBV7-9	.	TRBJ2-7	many	CASSLVGSGYNEQYF	TGTGCCAGCAGCTTAGTCGGTTCAGGGTACAACGAGCAGTACTTC
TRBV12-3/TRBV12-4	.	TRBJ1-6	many	CASTSGGVMGSPLHF	TGTGCCAGCACCTCTGGGGGGGTGATGGGTTCACCCCTCCACTTT
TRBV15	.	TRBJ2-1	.	CATSRDRGAGMGEQFF	TGTGCCACCAGCAGAGATCGGGGAGCAGGAATGGGTGAGCAGTTCTTC
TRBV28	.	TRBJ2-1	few	CASSTRNEQFF	TGTGCCAGCAGCACGAGGAATGAGCAGTTCTTC
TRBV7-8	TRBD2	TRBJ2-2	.	CASSLVPSGGLVAGELFF	TGTGCCAGCAGCTTAGTCCCTAGCGGGGGGCTTGTAGCCGGGGAGCTGTTTTTT
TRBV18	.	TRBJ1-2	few	CASSPIMPDYGYTF	TGTGCCAGCTCACCAATCATGCCAGACTATGGCTACACCTTC
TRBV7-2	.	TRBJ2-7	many	CASSLERGNYEQYF	TGTGCCAGCAGCTTAGAAAGGGGTAACTACGAGCAGTACTTC
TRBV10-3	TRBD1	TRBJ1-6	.	CATGQGISYNSPLHF	TGTGCCACCGGACAGGGGATCTCCTATAATTCACCCCTCCACTTT
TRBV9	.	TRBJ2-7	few	CASSVAWQASYEQYF	TGTGCCAGCAGCGTAGCTTGGCAGGCGTCCTACGAGCAGTACTTC
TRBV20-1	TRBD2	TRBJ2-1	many	CSASISAGVSNEQFF	TGCAGTGCTAGTATTAGCGCGGGAGTATCCAATGAGCAGTTCTTC
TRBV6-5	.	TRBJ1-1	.	CASSYSGRRGIDEAFF	TGTGCCAGCAGTTACTCAGGGCGCCGCGGAATCGACGAAGCTTTCTTT
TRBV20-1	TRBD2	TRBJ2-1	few	CSARDLSVGGSGRRIANEQFF	TGCAGTGCTAGAGATCTTTCTGTGGGTGGTAGCGGGAGGAGGATCGCCAATGAGCAGTTCTTC
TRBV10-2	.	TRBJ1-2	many	CASSDGRGNYGYTF	TGCGCCAGCAGTGACGGCAGAGGCAACTATGGCTACACCTTC
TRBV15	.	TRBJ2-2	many	CATSTRLGQASNTGELFF	TGTGCCACCAGCACCCGATTGGGGCAGGCCTCGAACACCGGGGAGCTGTTTTTT